This note documents a single TCR beta chain sequence. The data originate from a study of blood T cell repertoires in COVID-19. About the study: Material from acute and convalescent COVID-19 was sourced from the United States, Italy and Spain. T cells, B-cell-depleted T cells, or PBMCs supplied cDNA or gDNA.

Authors' methods: Nucleated cell counts were estimated from reference gene primer amplification. Data came from immunoSEQ multiplex PCR; TCRdb stores just in-frame clones and leaves some out. The DNA was the basis for D and trimming; V, J and clone size are from that table. The data show about 230,000 clones, with approximately 83% seen just once and approximately 7% held by the top ten. The CDR3 length is 12 residues. Germline V gene data show CDR1 as MGHDK and CDR2 as SYGVNS. V lost 5 bases to trimming and J lost 11 bases, with 14 bases between them. This clonotype originated in a woman in her 50s with acute or convalescent COVID-19. The sample was peripheral blood. The chain couples TRBV25-1 to TRBJ2-3; a weak D match, TRBD2 (5 bases). Here the CDR3 reads CASSYGRAGQYF. CDR3 DNA sequence: TGTGCCAGCAGTTATGGCCGGGCGGGGCAGTATTTT.